A selection of T cell receptor beta chains follows, all from one sample in a study of T cells in Graves' hyperthyroidism and ophthalmopathy. In TCRdb, the multiplex PCR reads were re-called with MiXCR into one record per CDR3 protein. The sample has a few hundred thousand distinct CDR3 sequences, about 15% seen once; the top ten hold 6.5% to 8%. Sequencing was carried out using blood. The receptors shown here come from a woman in her 30s with Graves' hyperthyroidism. The CDR3 runs from the conserved cysteine through the conserved F or W. The D gene is left open where the match is weak. Some rows mark clone size as missing; the rest say once, few, many or name a class of expanded clone.

D gene | J gene | clone size | V gene | CDR3 DNA | CDR3 protein
- | TRBJ2-2 | - | TRBV20-1 | TGCAGTGCTAGAGATCCCTCTGGGGGCCGTACCGGGGAGCTGTTTTTT | CSARDPSGGRTGELFF
- | TRBJ2-7 | - | TRBV4-2 | TGTGCCAGCAGCCAATACCTTTTGGGAGCAAGTGGCGAGCAGTACTTC | CASSQYLLGASGEQYF
- | TRBJ2-7 | many | TRBV5-1 | TGCGCCAGCAGCTTGGCCCCAGGGACCTCCTACGAGCAGTACTTC | CASSLAPGTSYEQYF
TRBD1 | TRBJ1-6 | many | TRBV30 | TGTGCCGGTTCCGTTGGGGACAGAGGATCACCCCTCCACTTT | CAGSVGDRGSPLHF
- | TRBJ1-4 | many | TRBV6-5 | TGTGCCAGCAGTTACGCGACCGACAGGCGGGTTGAAAAACTGTTTTTT | CASSYATDRRVEKLFF
- | TRBJ2-1 | - | TRBV27 | TGTGCCAGCACCGGGGCTAGCTTTGAGCAGTTCTTC | CASTGASFEQFF
- | TRBJ1-6 | - | TRBV15 | TGTGCCACCAGGTCGACGGTACTCTATAATTCACCCCTCCACTTT | CATRSTVLYNSPLHF
TRBD2 | TRBJ2-2 | many | TRBV5-1 | TGCGCCAGCAGCCAGACCCGACTAGCGGGAGGGACCGGGGAGCTGTTTTTT | CASSQTRLAGGTGELFF
- | TRBJ2-7 | many | TRBV30 | TGTGCCTGGAGTGTAGGGCTAGGACCTACGGCCTACGAGCAGTACTTC | CAWSVGLGPTAYEQYF
TRBD1 | TRBJ2-3 | many | TRBV7-3 | TGTGCCAGCAGCTTAAAAGGGACAGGGGAAAGAGATACGCAGTATTTT | CASSLKGTGERDTQYF
- | TRBJ2-3 | many | TRBV2 | TGTGCCAGCAGTGAGGGCCTAGCCGCGACTACGCAGTATTTT | CASSEGLAATTQYF
TRBD2 | TRBJ2-5 | few | TRBV4-2 | TGTGCCAGCAGCCAAGACTTCCTGAGCGGGAGAGGGGAGACCCAGTACTTC | CASSQDFLSGRGETQYF
TRBD1 | TRBJ1-1 | many | TRBV2 | TGTGCCAGAGCGACAGGGGGGACTGAAGCTTTCTTT | CARATGGTEAFF
- | TRBJ1-1 | few | TRBV7-6 | TGTGCCAGCAGCTCCCGCTTTTCCCTATTCCCCATGAACACTGAAGCTTTCTTT | CASSSRFSLFPMNTEAFF
TRBD1 | TRBJ1-5 | few | TRBV7-2 | TGTGCCAGCAGCTTAGAGGGGGCGGGTCAGCCCCAGCATTTT | CASSLEGAGQPQHF
- | TRBJ1-5 | - | TRBV20-1 | TGCAGTGCTCGTACCCCCCCGGGACTGAGGCCCAATCAGCCCCAGCATTTT | CSARTPPGLRPNQPQHF
- | TRBJ2-7 | - | TRBV30 | TGTGCCTGGATAGGCCTGTTCCTATCGGAGCAGTACTTC | CAWIGLFLSEQYF
TRBD2 | TRBJ2-2 | - | TRBV27 | TGTGCCAGCAGTTTAATACTAGCGGGAGACACGGGAACCGGGGAGCTGTTTTTT | CASSLILAGDTGTGELFF
TRBD1 | TRBJ1-5 | - | TRBV19 | TGTGCCAGTAGTATAGAAACAGGGGTCGGCAATCAGCCCCAGCATTTT | CASSIETGVGNQPQHF
TRBD1 | TRBJ2-1 | many | TRBV7-3 | TGTGCCAGCAGCTTAAAAGCGACAGGGACCGGGATGTACAATGAGCAGTTCTTC | CASSLKATGTGMYNEQFF
TRBD1 | TRBJ2-7 | many | TRBV28 | TGTGCCAGCCGGATCTCGAGTCAGGGGGACGAGCAGTACTTC | CASRISSQGDEQYF
TRBD2 | TRBJ2-1 | many | TRBV5-1 | TGCGCCAGCAGCTTGGGTACGGGAGGTGTCAATGAGCAGTTCTTC | CASSLGTGGVNEQFF
TRBD2 | TRBJ2-1 | few | TRBV27 | TGTGCCAGCAGTTTATCAAATAGCGGGACGGATGAGCAGTTCTTC | CASSLSNSGTDEQFF
- | TRBJ1-1 | many | TRBV7-2 | TGTGCCAGCAGGGATCCGGTGGGGTCCCGTGCTTTCTTT | CASRDPVGSRAFF
TRBD1 | TRBJ2-6 | many | TRBV30 | TGTGCCGGAACAGGGGCTGGGGCCAACGTCCTGACTTTC | CAGTGAGANVLTF
- | TRBJ2-1 | many | TRBV12-3/TRBV12-4 | TGTGCCAGCAGTTCTGGGCCGAACTACAATGAGCAGTTCTTC | CASSSGPNYNEQFF
TRBD2 | TRBJ2-1 | few | TRBV6-1 | TGTGCCAGCAGGGGACTAGGGGTTTTCTATGAGCAGTTCTTC | CASRGLGVFYEQFF
- | TRBJ2-5 | many | TRBV10-3 | TGTGCCATCGGCGGGATCAGGGAAGAGACCCAGTACTTC | CAIGGIREETQYF
- | TRBJ2-7 | many | TRBV27 | TGTGCCAGCAGGGCGGGGTACGAGCAGTACTTC | CASRAGYEQYF
TRBD2 | TRBJ2-7 | few | TRBV4-1 | TGCGCCAGCAGCCAAGGACTAGCGGGTTTACCCGAGCAGTACTTC | CASSQGLAGLPEQYF
- | TRBJ2-2 | - | TRBV9 | TGTGCCAGCACCAACCCCCGGGTACCCGGGGAGCTGTTTTTT | CASTNPRVPGELFF
- | TRBJ2-3 | - | TRBV11-2 | TGTGCCAGCAGCTCGGGACTCATAGTAGGGGAGAGCACAGATACGCAGTATTTT | CASSSGLIVGESTDTQYF
- | TRBJ2-3 | many | TRBV3-1 | TGTGCCAGCAGCCCTAGACTGAGCGCAGATACGCAGTATTTT | CASSPRLSADTQYF
TRBD2 | TRBJ2-7 | few | TRBV27 | TGTGCCAGCAGTATCACCTATAGCGGGAGGTATGAGCAGTACTTC | CASSITYSGRYEQYF
TRBD1 | TRBJ2-3 | few | TRBV29-1 | TGCAGCGGACAGGGGGCTTCAGATACGCAGTATTTT | CSGQGASDTQYF
- | TRBJ2-7 | many | TRBV12-3/TRBV12-4 | TGTGCCAGCAGTTTCTCCGGTAACTCCTACGAGCAGTACTTC | CASSFSGNSYEQYF
- | TRBJ2-7 | many | TRBV2 | TGTGCCAGCAGTGATTTTAGGGATAGGCTTTTCTCCTACGAGCAGTACTTC | CASSDFRDRLFSYEQYF
TRBD2 | TRBJ2-1 | - | TRBV5-1 | TGCGCCAGCAGCAGGACTAGCGGGAGAGAGAATGAGCAGTTCTTC | CASSRTSGRENEQFF
TRBD1 | TRBJ1-1 | many | TRBV5-6 | TGTGCCAGCAGCTTCCTGGACAGGCCGAACACTGAAGCTTTCTTT | CASSFLDRPNTEAFF
- | TRBJ2-7 | many | TRBV18 | TGTGCCAGCTCACAGACGGGGAACTACGAGCAGTACTTC | CASSQTGNYEQYF
- | TRBJ1-4 | - | TRBV19 | TGTGCCAGTACGCGACGGGCAGGGAATGAAAAACTGTTTTTT | CASTRRAGNEKLFF
- | TRBJ2-7 | many | TRBV28 | TGTGCCAGCAGGTTTTCTTCGGGAAGAATTTACGAGCAGTACTTC | CASRFSSGRIYEQYF
TRBD1 | TRBJ1-3 | few | TRBV10-3 | TGTGCCATCAGTGAAGACAGGGGTTATGGAAACACCATATATTTT | CAISEDRGYGNTIYF
- | TRBJ2-1 | many | TRBV7-2 | TGTGCCAGCAGCTCCACTCCCGGGAAGGAGCAGTTCTTC | CASSSTPGKEQFF
- | TRBJ2-7 | many | TRBV3-2 | TGTGCCAGCAGCCAAGAAGGCTACGAGCAGTACTTC | CASSQEGYEQYF
- | TRBJ2-7 | many | TRBV6-2/TRBV6-3 | TGTGCCAGCAGCCCTCAAAAGGGGGGAAGTGCGGACTACGAGCAGTACTTC | CASSPQKGGSADYEQYF
- | TRBJ2-1 | few | TRBV29-1 | TGCAGCGACGCTAGAGGGCCGAATGAGCAGTTCTTC | CSDARGPNEQFF
- | TRBJ1-4 | - | TRBV4-1 | TGCGCCAGCAGCCAAGATCCCCCGACAACTAATGAAAAACTGTTTTTT | CASSQDPPTTNEKLFF
- | TRBJ2-4 | - | TRBV7-9 | TGTGCCAGCAGCTTAGTTGGGGGATCCAAAAACATTCAGTACTTC | CASSLVGGSKNIQYF
TRBD2 | TRBJ2-1 | - | TRBV20-1 | TGCAGTGCTAGAGGTCCTAGCGGGAGGGACAATGAGCAGTTCTTC | CSARGPSGRDNEQFF
- | TRBJ2-7 | few | TRBV19 | TGTGCCAGTAGTACTGAGATAGGGTACGAGCAGTACTTC | CASSTEIGYEQYF
- | TRBJ2-7 | - | TRBV20-1 | TGCAGTGCTAGAGATCCGGGGACAATTCCCTACGAGCAGTACTTC | CSARDPGTIPYEQYF
- | TRBJ1-4 | - | TRBV28 | TGTGCCAGCAGAGGCAGACTTAATGAAAAACTGTTTTTT | CASRGRLNEKLFF
TRBD2 | TRBJ2-1 | many | TRBV29-1 | TGCAGCGTTGAAAGCTGGTATAGCGGGAGCAACCGTTTCAATGAGCAGTTCTTC | CSVESWYSGSNRFNEQFF
TRBD2 | TRBJ2-1 | many | TRBV28 | TGTGCCAGCAGTTTATTTACTAGCGGGTCTTACAATGAGCAGTTCTTC | CASSLFTSGSYNEQFF